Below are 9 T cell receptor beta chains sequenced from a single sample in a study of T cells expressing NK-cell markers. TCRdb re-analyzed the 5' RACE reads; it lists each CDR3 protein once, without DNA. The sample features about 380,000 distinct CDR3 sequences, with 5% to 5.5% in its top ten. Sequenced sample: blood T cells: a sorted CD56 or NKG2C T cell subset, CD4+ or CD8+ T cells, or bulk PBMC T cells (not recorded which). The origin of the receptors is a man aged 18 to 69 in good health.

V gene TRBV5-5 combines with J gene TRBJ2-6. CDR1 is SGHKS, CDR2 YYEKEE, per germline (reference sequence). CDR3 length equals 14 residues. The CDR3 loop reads CASSFTAGANVLTF.

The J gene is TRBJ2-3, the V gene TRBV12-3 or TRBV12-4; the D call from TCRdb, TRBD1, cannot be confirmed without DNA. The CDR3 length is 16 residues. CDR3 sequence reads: CASSPRGSPRTDTQYF.

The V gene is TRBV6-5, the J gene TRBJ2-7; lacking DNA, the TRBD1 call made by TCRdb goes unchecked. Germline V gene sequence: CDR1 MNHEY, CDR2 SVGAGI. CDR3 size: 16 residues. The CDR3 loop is CASRLTGSQPVYEQYF.

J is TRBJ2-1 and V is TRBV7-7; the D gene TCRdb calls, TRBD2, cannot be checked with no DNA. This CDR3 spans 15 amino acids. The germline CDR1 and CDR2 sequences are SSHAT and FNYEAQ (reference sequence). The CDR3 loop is CASSFGLAETNEQFF.

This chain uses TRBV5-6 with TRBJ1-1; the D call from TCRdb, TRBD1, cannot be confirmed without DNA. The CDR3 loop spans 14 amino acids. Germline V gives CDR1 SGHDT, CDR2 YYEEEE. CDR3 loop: CASSSRGLYTEAFF. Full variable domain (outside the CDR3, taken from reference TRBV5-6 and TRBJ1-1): DAGVTQSPTHLIKTRGQQVTLRCSPKSGHDTVSWYQQALGQGPQFIFQYYEEEERQRGNFPDRFSGHQFPNYSSELNVNALLLGDSALYLCASSSRGLYTEAFFGQGTRLTVV.

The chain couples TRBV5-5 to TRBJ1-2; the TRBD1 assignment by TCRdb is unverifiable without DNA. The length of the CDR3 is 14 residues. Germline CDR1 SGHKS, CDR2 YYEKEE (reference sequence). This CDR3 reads CASSLGRGTGGYTF. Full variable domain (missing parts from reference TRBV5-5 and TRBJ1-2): DAGVTQSPTHLIKTRGQQVTLRCSPISGHKSVSWYQQVLGQGPQFIFQYYEKEERGRGNFPDRFSARQFPNYSSELNVNALLLGDSALYLCASSLGRGTGGYTFGSGTRLTVV.

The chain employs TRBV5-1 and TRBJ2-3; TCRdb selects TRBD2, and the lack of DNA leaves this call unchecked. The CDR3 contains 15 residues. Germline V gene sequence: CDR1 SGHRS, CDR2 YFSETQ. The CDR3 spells CASSAGTSGGDTQYF.

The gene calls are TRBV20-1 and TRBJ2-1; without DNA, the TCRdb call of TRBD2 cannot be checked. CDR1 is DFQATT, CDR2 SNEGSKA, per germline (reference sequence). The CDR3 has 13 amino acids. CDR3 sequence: CSVGTRGYNEQFF.

The CDR3 region is CSARGEGYRAFF. This rearrangement joins TRBV20-1 to TRBJ1-1. Per germline, CDR1 DFQATT and CDR2 SNEGSKA (reference sequence). This CDR3 contains 12 residues.